This TCR beta chain was observed in a study of blood T cell repertoires in COVID-19. Whole-study context: Specimens from acute and convalescent COVID-19 originated in the United States, Italy and Spain. T cells, B-cell-depleted T cells, or PBMCs provided the cDNA or gDNA that served as material.

In the original processing: Using reference gene primer amplification, nucleated cell counts were estimated. Profiling relied on immunoSEQ multiplex PCR, and the TCRdb table lists in-frame clones only, not all of them. From that table come the V and J calls and clone size; the DNA was used to work out D and trimming. Of about 130,000 clones listed, roughly 89% are singletons. Germline values: CDR1 LGHDT, CDR2 YNNKEL (reference sequence). This CDR3 spans 14 amino acids. Trimming stripped 5 bases from V and 5 bases from J, with 10 bases between. Sequencing used peripheral blood. The origin of this receptor is a man aged 50 to 60 with active or convalescent COVID-19. The rearrangement uses TRBV3-1 (or the pseudogene TRBV3-2) and TRBJ1-6; no firm D call. Here the CDR3 DNA reads TGTGCCAGCAGCTCCCATCAAAATAATTCACCCCTCCACTTT. Encoded protein: CASSSHQNNSPLHF.